This T cell receptor (beta chain) was identified during a study of blood T cell dynamics during melanoma immunotherapy. Whole-study findings and limits: Clones driving repertoire changes may be melanoma-specific or general immune activation.

Remarks on this clone: Its target is not known.

Described time point: week 3, after first cycle of checkpoint inhibitor. Response was assessed by RECIST 1.1 at 12 weeks, except two rapid progressors. Profiling relied on immunoSEQ multiplex PCR, and the TCRdb table lists in-frame clones only, not all of them. The table shows 10,000 to 12,000 clones, with more than 70% occurring only once. This specimen consisted of blood, obtained from a patient treated with checkpoint blockade. This sequence was found in a human donor with melanoma.

CDR3 loop: CASSEGFLAGGPNTQYF. DNA for the CDR3: TGTGCCAGCAGTGAGGGGTTCCTAGCGGGGGGGCCGAATACGCAGTATTTT. This sequence joins TRBV6-1 and TRBJ2-3; 12 bases line up with TRBD2. The J segment lost 7 bases and the V segment lost 3 bases, leaving 11 bases of the junction unmatched. Germline V gives CDR1 MNHNS, CDR2 SASEGT. This CDR3 is built from 17 residues.